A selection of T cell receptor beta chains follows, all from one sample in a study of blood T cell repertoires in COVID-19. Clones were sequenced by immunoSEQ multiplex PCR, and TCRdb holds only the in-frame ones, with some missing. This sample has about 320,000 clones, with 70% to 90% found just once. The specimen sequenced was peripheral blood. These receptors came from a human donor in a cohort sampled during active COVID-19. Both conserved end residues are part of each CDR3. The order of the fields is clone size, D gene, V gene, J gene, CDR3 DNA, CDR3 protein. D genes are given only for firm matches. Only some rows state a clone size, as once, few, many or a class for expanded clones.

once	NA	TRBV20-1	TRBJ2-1	TGCAGTGCTAGTTCCGAGGGTTCCTACAATGAGCAGTTCTTC	CSASSEGSYNEQFF
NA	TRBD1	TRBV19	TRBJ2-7	TGTGCCAGTAGTGGCGGACAGGGCTACGAGCAGTACTTC	CASSGGQGYEQYF
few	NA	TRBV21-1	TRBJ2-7	TGTGCCAGCAGCAAATTGGACGGGGGGACCCTCCCGGTTCCCTTCTACGAGCAGTACTTC	CASSKLDGGTLPVPFYEQYF
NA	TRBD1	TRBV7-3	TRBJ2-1	TGTGCCAGCAGCCCACGTCCCGGGACAGGTAATGAGCAGTTCTTC	CASSPRPGTGNEQFF
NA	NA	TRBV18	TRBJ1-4	TGTGCCAGCTCACCTTACAAGATGAATGAAAAACTGTTTTTT	CASSPYKMNEKLFF
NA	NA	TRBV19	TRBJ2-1	TGTGCCAGTAGTTTCGCAGGGGCGGATGAGCAGTTCTTC	CASSFAGADEQFF
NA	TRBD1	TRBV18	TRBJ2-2	TGTGCCAGCTCACCGAACAGGGGAGAGCTGTTTTTT	CASSPNRGELFF
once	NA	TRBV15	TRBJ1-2	TGTGCCACCAGCAGAGAAAGGAGTGGACGGGATCGGGGCTACACCTTC	CATSRERSGRDRGYTF
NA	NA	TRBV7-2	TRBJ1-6	TGTGCCAGCAGCCCCAGACACGGTTCACCCCTCCACTTT	CASSPRHGSPLHF
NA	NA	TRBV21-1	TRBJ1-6	TGTGCCAGCAGCAAACCGGGACAGGGTAATTCACCCCTCCACTTT	CASSKPGQGNSPLHF
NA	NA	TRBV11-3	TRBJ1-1	TGTGCCAGCAGCTCACAAATGGACAGTGAAGCTTTCTTT	CASSSQMDSEAFF
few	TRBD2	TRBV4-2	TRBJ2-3	TGTGCCAGCAGCCAAGAGGGGACTAGCGGGGGAGGAGAGATAGATACGCAGTATTTT	CASSQEGTSGGGEIDTQYF
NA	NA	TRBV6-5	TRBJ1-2	TGTGCCAGCAGCTCTTGGGGGGGGGCGGTTGGCTACACCTTC	CASSSWGGAVGYTF
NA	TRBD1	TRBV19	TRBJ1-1	TGTGCCAGTAGTATAGCAGGGACAGGGGAAGCTTTCTTT	CASSIAGTGEAFF
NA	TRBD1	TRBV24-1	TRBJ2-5	TGTGCCACCACCCCTCCGACGGGACAGGGCTTGGGAGAGACCCAGTACTTC	CATTPPTGQGLGETQYF
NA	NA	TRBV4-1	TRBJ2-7	TGCGCCAGCAGCCAAGTTAACAACGAGCAGTACTTC	CASSQVNNEQYF
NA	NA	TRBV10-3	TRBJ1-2	TGTGCCATCGGGGGGTCGAAAACCGAAGCTAACTATGGCTACACCTTC	CAIGGSKTEANYGYTF
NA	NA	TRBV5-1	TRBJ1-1	TGCGCCAGCAGCCTGATCAGGGGTCCTCTCTTGAACACTGAAGCTTTCTTT	CASSLIRGPLLNTEAFF
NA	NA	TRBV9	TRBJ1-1	TGTGCCAGCAGCGTAGCTGCTATGAACACTGAAGCTTTCTTT	CASSVAAMNTEAFF
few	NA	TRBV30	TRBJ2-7	TGTGCCTCGGAGAGAGATTCCAGCTCCTACGAGCAGTACTTC	CASERDSSSYEQYF
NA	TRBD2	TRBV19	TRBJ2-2	TGTGCCAGTCGTGGCGGGGGGGGTTCTCCCGGGGAGCTGTTTTTT	CASRGGGGSPGELFF
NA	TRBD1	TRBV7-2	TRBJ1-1	TGTGCCAGCAGGAATCCGGGACAGACGCCAGCTTTCTTT	CASRNPGQTPAFF
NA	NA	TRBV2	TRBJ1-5	TGTGCCAGCAGTGAGACCACAGTCAATCAGCCCCAGCATTTT	CASSETTVNQPQHF
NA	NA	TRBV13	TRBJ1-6	TGTGCCAGCAGCTCTACAGGGAGCTCCTATAATTCACCCCTCCACTTT	CASSSTGSSYNSPLHF
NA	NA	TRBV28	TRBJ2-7	TGTGCCAGCCGGGATTTTCTCTACGAGCAGTACTTC	CASRDFLYEQYF
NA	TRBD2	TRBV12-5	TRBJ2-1	TGTGCTAGTGGGCCCGGGACTAGCGGGGGCCTCTACAATGAGCAGTTCTTC	CASGPGTSGGLYNEQFF
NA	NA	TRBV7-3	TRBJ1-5	TGTGCCAGCAGCCGCGAGAGCAATCAGCCCCAGCATTTT	CASSRESNQPQHF
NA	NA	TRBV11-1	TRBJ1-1	TGTGCCAGCAGCTTACCCAGAACCCCTGAAGCTTTCTTT	CASSLPRTPEAFF
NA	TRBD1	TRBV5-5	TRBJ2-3	TGTGCCAGCAGCTTGTCACAGGGGGACGATACGCAGTATTTT	CASSLSQGDDTQYF
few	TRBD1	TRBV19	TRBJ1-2	TGTGCCAGTAGTCAGACAGGGACGTACTATGGCTACACCTTC	CASSQTGTYYGYTF
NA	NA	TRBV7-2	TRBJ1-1	TGTGCCAGCAGCTTAAGCAGGACTGAAGCTTTCTTT	CASSLSRTEAFF
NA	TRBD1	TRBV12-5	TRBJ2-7	TGTGCTAGTGGTTTGGCCGGGACAGGGGGGAGCTCCTACGAGCAGTACTTC	CASGLAGTGGSSYEQYF
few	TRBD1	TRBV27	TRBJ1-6	TGTGCCAGCAGTCCATACCGCGTAGGGGGCGGAAATTCACCCCTCCACTTT	CASSPYRVGGGNSPLHF
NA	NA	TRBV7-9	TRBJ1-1	TGTGCCAGCAGCTTAGCGTCGAGAACAGGTGCTTTCTTT	CASSLASRTGAFF
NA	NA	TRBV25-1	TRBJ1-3	TGTGCCAGCAGTGAGCCCCGGGAGCCTGGAAACACCATATATTTT	CASSEPREPGNTIYF
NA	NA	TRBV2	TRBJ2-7	TGTGCCAGCAGTTCAGGGATCTACGAGCAGTACTTC	CASSSGIYEQYF
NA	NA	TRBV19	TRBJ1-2	TGTGCCAGTAGTATTTTCGCGGGCTGGGACTATGGCTACACCTTC	CASSIFAGWDYGYTF
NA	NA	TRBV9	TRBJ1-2	TGTGCCAGCAGCGTAAGGTCAGGATTTTTTCCTGCTGGCTACACCTTC	CASSVRSGFFPAGYTF
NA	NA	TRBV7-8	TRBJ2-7	TGTGCCAGCAGCTCAACTAGGTCTGACGCCTACGAGCAGTACTTC	CASSSTRSDAYEQYF
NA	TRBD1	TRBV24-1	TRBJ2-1	TGTGCCATCAAACCGGGACAGGGGGCGAATGAGCAGTTCTTC	CAIKPGQGANEQFF
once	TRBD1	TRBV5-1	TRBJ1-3	TGCGCCAGCAGAACAGGGGGCTCAGGAAACACCATATATTTT	CASRTGGSGNTIYF
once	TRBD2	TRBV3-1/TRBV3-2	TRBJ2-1	TGTGCCAGCAGCCCCTCAAACAGGGGGCAGAGACTAGCGGGGGACAATGAGCAGTTCTTC	CASSPSNRGQRLAGDNEQFF
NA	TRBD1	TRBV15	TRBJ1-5	TGTGCCACCAGCAGAGAAGACAGGGGCCTCTGGAGGAGACAGCCCCAGCATTTT	CATSREDRGLWRRQPQHF
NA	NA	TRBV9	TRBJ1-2	TGTGCCAGCAGCGGCAGGGGTTATGGCTACACCTTC	CASSGRGYGYTF
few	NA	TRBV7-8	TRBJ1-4	TGTGCCAGCAGCTCGATACGCGGCTGGACTAATGAAAAACTGTTTTTT	CASSSIRGWTNEKLFF
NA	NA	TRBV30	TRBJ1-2	TGTGCCTGGAGCGTCACCGGGACATACGGCTATGGCTACACCTTC	CAWSVTGTYGYGYTF
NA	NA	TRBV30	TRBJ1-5	TGTGCCTGGAGTGAACGCACCGGGGGACCCCAGCATTTT	CAWSERTGGPQHF
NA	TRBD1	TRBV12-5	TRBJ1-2	TGTGCTAGTGGTTTGGTATCCCTGGCAGGGGGCGCTGGCTACACCTTC	CASGLVSLAGGAGYTF
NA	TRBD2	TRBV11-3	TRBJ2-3	TGTGCCAGCAGCCAGAGCCTTAGCGGGGAAAGCACAGATACGCAGTATTTT	CASSQSLSGESTDTQYF